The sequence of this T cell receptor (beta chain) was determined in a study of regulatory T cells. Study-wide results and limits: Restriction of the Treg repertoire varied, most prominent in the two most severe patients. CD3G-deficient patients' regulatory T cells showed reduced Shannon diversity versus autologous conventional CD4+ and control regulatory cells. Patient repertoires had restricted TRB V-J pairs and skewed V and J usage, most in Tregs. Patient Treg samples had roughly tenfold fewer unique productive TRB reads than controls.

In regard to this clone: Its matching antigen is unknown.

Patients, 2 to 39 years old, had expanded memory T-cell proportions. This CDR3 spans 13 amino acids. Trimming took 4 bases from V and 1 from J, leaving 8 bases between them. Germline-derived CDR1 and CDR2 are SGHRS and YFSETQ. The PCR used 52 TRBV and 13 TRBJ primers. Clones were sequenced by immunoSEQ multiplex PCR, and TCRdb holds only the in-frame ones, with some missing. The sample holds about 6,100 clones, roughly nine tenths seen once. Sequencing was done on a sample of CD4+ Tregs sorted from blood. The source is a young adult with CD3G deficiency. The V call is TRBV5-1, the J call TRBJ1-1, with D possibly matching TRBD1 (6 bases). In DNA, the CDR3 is TGCGCCAGCAGCCCGGGACAGAACACTGAAGCTTTCTTT. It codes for CASSPGQNTEAFF. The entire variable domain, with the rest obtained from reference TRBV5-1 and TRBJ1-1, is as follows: KAGVTQTPRYLIKTRGQQVTLSCSPISGHRSVSWYQQTPGQGLQFLFEYFSETQRNKGNFPGRFSGRQFSNSRSEMNVSTLELGDSALYLCASSPGQNTEAFFGQGTRLTVV.